This passage covers 14 T cell receptor beta chains from one sample sequenced in a study of T-cell memory formation after mild COVID-19. TCRdb used MiXCR to reprocess the 5' RACE reads, holding one entry per CDR3 protein. The sample lists 250,000 to 350,000 distinct CDR3 sequences; 15% to 20% were seen once. The sequenced sample consisted of PBMCs or a T cell subset sorted from them (not recorded which). The source is a man in his late teens or twenties who had mild COVID-19 (a few samples of this study predate the infection). Cell type and time point are not known.

This clonotype was seen only a few times. The chain has TRBV7-2 and TRBJ2-7, with 7 positions matching TRBD1. J was trimmed by 6 bases and V by 4 bases; bases with no gene match: 3. The CDR3 loop spans 12 amino acids. From germline, CDR1 is SGHTA and CDR2 FQGNSA. CDR3 DNA: TGTGCCAGCAGCTCGTACAGGGGCGAGCAGTACTTC. Its translation is CASSSYRGEQYF. Supplemented by reference TRBV7-2 and TRBJ2-7, the full variable domain reads GAGVSQSPSNKVTEKGKDVELRCDPISGHTALYWYRQSLGQGLEFLIYFQGNSAPDKSGLPSDRFSAERTGGSVSTLTIQRTQQEDSAVYLCASSSYRGEQYFGPGTRLTVT.

V gene TRBV7-8 combines with J gene TRBJ2-7, with 7 bases aligning to TRBD2. The V gene end was trimmed by 5 bases and the J gene end by 4 bases; junction bases not matched to a gene: 11. The CDR3 spans 15 residues. In germline, CDR1 is SGHVS, CDR2 FQNEAQ. CDR3 in amino acids: CASSPAGRAGYEQYV. CDR3 in DNA: TGTGCCAGCAGCCCGGCGGGGAGGGCCGGTTACGAGCAGTACGTC.

This clonotype came up a few times. This chain joins TRBV28 and TRBJ2-5; a weak D match, TRBD2 (6 bases). Germline values: CDR1 MDHEN, CDR2 SYDVKM. There are 14 residues in the CDR3. Trimming cost V 1 base and J 6 bases, with 12 bases left between them. The CDR3 here is CASSLSGVEKTQYF. CDR3 sequence (DNA): TGTGCCAGCAGTTTATCGGGGGTTGAGAAGACCCAGTACTTC.

The sample holds a few counts of this clonotype. This chain joins TRBV7-9 and TRBJ1-3, with TRBD1 matching 8 bases. Germline V lookup: CDR1 SEHNR, CDR2 FQNEAQ (reference sequence). There are 15 residues in the CDR3. Losses at the gene ends were 3 bases for V and 0 bases for J; bases not matched to a gene: 1. This CDR3 is CASSLGQASGNTIYF. CDR3 DNA: TGTGCCAGCAGCTTGGGACAGGCCTCTGGAAACACCATATATTTT. Based on the CDR3 plus reference TRBV7-9 and TRBJ1-3, the full variable domain is DTGVSQNPRHKITKRGQNVTFRCDPISEHNRLYWYRQTLGQGPEFLTYFQNEAQLEKSRLLSDRFSAERPKGSFSTLEIQRTEQGDSAMYLCASSLGQASGNTIYFGEGSWLTVV.

Only a few counts were recorded for this clonotype. The chain has TRBV5-1 and TRBJ2-3, with 11 bases lining up with TRBD2. The CDR3 is 18 residues long. V was clipped by 4 bases and J by 2 bases; unmatched bases: 12. Germline V CDR1 and CDR2: SGHRS, YFSETQ. CDR3 protein: CASSRTTATSGVTDTQYF. The CDR3 region has the DNA TGCGCCAGCAGCCGGACGACCGCGACTAGCGGGGTCACAGATACGCAGTATTTT.

This clonotype was detected only a few times. The rearrangement links TRBV27 to TRBJ2-6; 9 positions match TRBD1. CDR3 length equals 20 residues. The V gene's germline CDR1 is MNHEY and CDR2 SMNVEV (reference sequence). With V trimmed by 0 bases and J by 2 bases, 11 bases remained unmatched. This chain's CDR3 is CASSLSGWDRALPGANVLTF. CDR3 DNA: TGTGCCAGCAGTTTATCTGGTTGGGACAGGGCCTTACCTGGGGCCAACGTCCTGACTTTC.

The chain links TRBV5-1 to TRBJ1-1, with 9 bases aligning to TRBD1. CDR1 SGHRS and CDR2 YFSETQ come from the germline V gene. This CDR3 has 16 amino acids. The trim removed 5 bases at V and 9 bases at J, leaving 17 bases unmatched. The CDR3 sequence is CASSPSSGTGSRKAFF. CDR3 bases: TGCGCCAGCAGTCCGTCATCCGGGACAGGGTCCCGTAAAGCTTTCTTT.

The V call is TRBV7-2, the J call TRBJ2-2; a weak D match, TRBD1 (5 bases). This CDR3 has 14 residues. The V end lost 3 bases, the J end lost 3 bases, and 8 bases lay between the germline ends. CDR1 and CDR2 (germline): SGHTA, FQGNSA. CDR3 residues: CASSFWTYTGELFF. CDR3 coding DNA: TGTGCCAGCAGCTTCTGGACATACACCGGGGAGCTGTTTTTT. The full variable domain, rest sourced from reference TRBV7-2 and TRBJ2-2, is GAGVSQSPSNKVTEKGKDVELRCDPISGHTALYWYRQSLGQGLEFLIYFQGNSAPDKSGLPSDRFSAERTGGSVSTLTIQRTQQEDSAVYLCASSFWTYTGELFFGEGSRLTVL.

The chain couples TRBV6-2 or TRBV6-3 to TRBJ1-2, with D possibly matching TRBD1 (5 bases). V was cut by 6 bases and J by 3 bases, with 11 bases left in between. Germline V gene sequence: CDR1 MNHEY, CDR2 SVGEGT. The CDR3 contains 13 residues. The CDR3 sequence is CASRQGVYYGYTF. The CDR3 bases are TGTGCCAGCAGGCAGGGTGTCTACTATGGCTACACCTTC.

The rearrangement links TRBV11-2 to TRBJ2-7, with 8 bases lining up with TRBD1. The ends lost 7 bases at V and 7 bases at J; junction bases unmatched: 18. Germline V gene sequence: CDR1 SGHAT, CDR2 FQNNGV. The CDR3 contains 16 residues. The DNA of the CDR3 is TGTGCCAGCATCACTCCAGGGGGCAGGGCCGGACGAGAGCAGTACTTC. This encodes CASITPGGRAGREQYF. Full variable domain (remainder filled in from reference TRBV11-2 and TRBJ2-7): EAGVAQSPRYKIIEKRQSVAFWCNPISGHATLYWYQQILGQGPKLLIQFQNNGVVDDSQLPKDRFSAERLKGVDSTLKIQPAKLEDSAVYLCASITPGGRAGREQYFGPGTRLTVT.

In this sample, this clonotype turned up a few times. The rearrangement uses TRBV28 and TRBJ2-1, with 7 bases lining up with TRBD1. Trimming cost V 5 bases and J 4 bases; bases outside gene matches: 5. The CDR3 loop spans 14 amino acids. The germline gives CDR1 MDHEN, CDR2 SYDVKM. The CDR3 loop reads CASSDLQGYNEQFF. The CDR3 DNA follows: TGTGCCAGCAGTGACTTACAGGGGTACAATGAGCAGTTCTTC.

J is TRBJ2-5 and V is TRBV7-6; D unclear. CDR3 size: 15 residues. Germline CDR1 reads SGHVS; CDR2 reads FNYEAQ. The germline V and J ends were trimmed by 0 bases and 5 bases, with 13 bases remaining between them. The CDR3 region has the DNA TGTGCCAGCAGCTTAGCGCCGGGTACCGGGGAGACCCAGTACTTC. Its protein is CASSLAPGTGETQYF.

The chain has TRBV10-3 and TRBJ2-5, with TRBD1 matching 12 bases. Germline lookup yields CDR1 ENHRY and CDR2 SYGVKD. The CDR3 length is 13 residues. V trimming: 8 bases; J trimming: 5 bases; junction bases outside the gene matches: 3. The CDR3 coding sequence is TGTGCCATCGGGACAGGGGGCTGGGAGACCCAGTACTTC. It is translated as CAIGTGGWETQYF.

The table lists this clonotype with a few counts. This sequence joins TRBV7-2 and TRBJ2-2; possibly TRBD1 or TRBD2 for D (5 bases each). V shed 8 bases and J shed 7 bases, with 14 bases lying between them. This CDR3 is 13 amino acids long. Germline CDR1 and CDR2: SGHTA and FQGNSA. The CDR3 coding sequence is TGTGCCAGCTCCTTTGGGGGTGGCGGGGAGCTGTTTTTT. It specifies CASSFGGGGELFF.